The sequence of this T cell receptor (beta chain) was determined in a study of blood T cell repertoires in COVID-19. Whole-study context: The United States, Italy and Spain were the sources of the acute and convalescent COVID-19 samples. Sources were T cells, B-cell-depleted T cells, or PBMCs; the material itself was cDNA or gDNA.

Sequencing used immunoSEQ multiplex PCR; TCRdb keeps in-frame clones, though not all of them. The sample contains 200,000 to 250,000 clones, approximately 78% of which appear only once. The V end lost 3 bases, the J end lost 1 base, and 9 bases lay between the germline ends. Per the germline V gene, CDR1 is KGHSH and CDR2 is LQKENI. The CDR3 covers 14 residues. Sequences were obtained from peripheral blood. The chain links TRBV18 to TRBJ2-5; D may be TRBD1 (6 bases). This receptor was taken from an elderly woman with COVID-19, enrolled during active disease. The CDR3 coding sequence is TGTGCCAGCTCACCTAGACAGGTCCAAGAGACCCAGTACTTC. Amino acids: CASSPRQVQETQYF.